Listed here is a single T cell receptor beta chain. This specimen belongs to a study of blood T cell repertoires in COVID-19. The overall study: Acute-phase and convalescent COVID-19 samples originated in the United States, Italy and Spain. From T cells, B-cell-depleted T cells, or PBMCs came the material, which was cDNA or gDNA.

V shed 6 bases and J shed 6 bases, with 19 bases lying between them. The CDR3 spans 15 residues. Germline-derived CDR1 and CDR2 are MRHNA and SNTAGT. Authors' analysis steps: Nucleated cell number was recorded as an estimate derived from reference gene primer amplification. Sequenced by immunoSEQ multiplex PCR; TCRdb stores in-frame clones only, minus some. V and J calls and clone size are as listed in that table; D and trimming were resolved from the DNA. Here the sample spans roughly 55,000 clones, approximately 79% being singletons. The clonotype originates from a human donor in a cohort sampled during active COVID-19. V and J are TRBV6-4 and TRBJ2-3; TRBD2 might be the D (6 bases). The specimen was peripheral blood. CDR3 DNA: TGTGCCAGCAGCCCATCCGGGACTTCGGGGGATACGCAGTATTTT. Residues: CASSPSGTSGDTQYF.